The present entry profiles one TCR beta chain with its context. Its binding antigen is unknown. The record has no base qualities; no much larger clone is one base away. The data stem from a study of cytomegalovirus exposure and HLA in healthy donors (TCRdb year 2017). With regard to the full study: An earlier analysis of roughly 500 of the donors reported roughly 300 Gb of sequence data and about 100 million unique TCR beta sequences from roughly 180 million T cells. Roughly 300 gigabases of sequencing data and some 85 million unique TCR sequences were included in an early release covering around 650 HLA-typed donors. The genetic ancestry cluster associated with self-reported Caucasian donors included 65% to 90% of the approximately 430 genotyped donors. The study was designed to test whether signatures of past pathogen exposure could be identified by cataloging public T cell receptors. Using immunosequencing, the study profiled T cell repertoires from 500 to 800 subjects and related those repertoires to cytomegalovirus serostatus. A separate validation cohort of more than 100 different subjects was used in addition to the approximately 670-subject first cohort. To predict cytomegalovirus infection status, the study brought together high-throughput TCR immunosequencing, statistical association of individual TCRs with disease status, and machine learning. To study patterns of TCR occurrence, a later analysis re-analyzed previously published TCR beta repertoires from around 700 donors and added high-resolution HLA genotyping. Rather than drawing on any new phenotypic data, the later analysis identified candidate immune exposures from TCR beta sequences and the way those sequences occurred across donors. An earlier analysis of some 500 of the donors applied high-throughput TCR beta sequencing to assess whether each TCR beta V gene segment acted as functional or pseudogenic. Alongside the repertoire data, information on donor age, sex, ethnicity and CMV serostatus was compiled. Genome-wide SNP genotypes for about 65% of the 666 donors were used in a later genetic analysis, which treated that subset as a discovery cohort. All discovery cohort repertoires had been generated using a single sequencing platform. HLA typing covered class I and class II loci at four-digit resolution. Typing coverage differed by locus: A, B, C, DRB1 and DQB1 were typed in about 620-640 donors, DQA1 in approximately 520, DPA1 in some 600, and DPB1 in roughly 450. About five DR-DQ haplotypes were treated as single units for association and clustering because of strong linkage in the cohort. On average, about 200,000 unique TCR beta nucleotide sequences were sequenced per donor among some 420 genotyped donors of the cohort, with roughly 18% of those sequences being non-productive.

The cohort comprised more than 550 healthy bone marrow donors. All cohort members were sampled while nominally healthy, although unrecorded immune exposures were likely present. The donor tested CMV seronegative, placing the donor among the 350 or so seronegative members of the cohort. A peripheral blood sample was collected from each donor, and TCR beta sequencing was performed on peripheral blood mononuclear cells. Genomic DNA was extracted from the blood cell samples with the Qiagen DNeasy Blood Extraction Kit. Spanning cysteine to phenylalanine, the CDR3 consists of 18 amino acids. Only the CDR3 DNA stays, 54 bases, in frame from base 1. As encoded in the germline V gene, CDR1 is SGHVS while CDR2 is FQNEAQ. Relative to germline, V is missing 0 bases and J is missing 5 bases, with 8 bases of the junction outside any gene match. Libraries were made using the immunoSEQ multiplex PCR assay. For the multiplex PCR, a mixture combining 60 forward primers for TCR Vbeta segments and 13 reverse primers for TCR Jbeta segments was used. A multiplex PCR assay on genomic DNA amplified the CDR3 region of rearranged TCR beta genes. Amplified TCR beta libraries were sequenced as 87-base-pair reads on the Illumina HiSeq System. In the paper's pipeline: A later analysis counted around 72 million unique TCR beta chains across the 550 to 700 repertoires, and 10 million to 11 million of these chains were shared by at least two donors. Raw reads were error-corrected and collapsed into unique sequences with a nearest-neighbor algorithm that merged closely related sequences to remove PCR and sequencing errors. CDR3 sequences were aligned to IMGT reference sequences to assign V, D and J gene segments. For a sequence to be retained, at least a six-nucleotide match to both a V gene segment and a J gene segment was required. A rearrangement was called productive if the CDR3 had no stop codons and remained in frame with V and J, and every other rearrangement was called non-productive. Following IMGT convention, CDR3 was defined as the stretch from the second conserved V-encoded cysteine up to the conserved J-encoded phenylalanine. In an earlier analysis of approximately 500 of the donors, sequences lacking an unambiguous match to a single V gene segment were excluded. An earlier analysis of approximately 590 of the donors called V segments functional above 56.7% productive rearrangements and segregating when the between-donor standard deviation exceeded 5%. A statistical classification framework was developed to diagnose cytomegalovirus status using the catalog of TCR beta chain sequences. In a later analysis, V and J genes were assigned by comparing TCR nucleotide sequences against IMGT/GENE-DB human TR gene sequences. In a later analysis, CDR3 sequences and most-parsimonious VDJ recombination scenarios were assigned using the TCRdist pipeline. In a later analysis, each TCR beta chain was defined by its CDR3 amino acid sequence together with its V-gene family, and reads lacking a unique V-gene family were excluded. To address suspected cross-contamination and a sequencing artifact, a later analysis removed approximately 600 highly shared, low-generation-probability nucleotide sequences. For each public chain, a later analysis derived a clonal expansion index from normalized ranks of inferred template counts within each repertoire. In a later analysis, generation probabilities were computed using a VDJ recombination model fitted to out-of-frame rearrangements, and the results were checked against IGoR. A later analysis scored TCR-TCR, TCR-HLA and TCR-CMV co-occurrence with hypergeometric tests, applying a repertoire-size bias correction to TCR pairs. In a later analysis, false discovery rates were estimated by permuting HLA or CMV assignments 20 times. In a later analysis, co-occurring TCRs were grouped using DBSCAN, and TCRdist sequence similarity was added for clustering within HLA-allele-positive subsets. Co-occurrence clustering excluded repertoires with fewer than 30,000 or more than 120,000 public chains, plus five with anomalous nucleotide sharing. Held by TCRdb, this immuneACCESS table contains in-frame sequences only and omits some clones. Under half of the omission traces to an unresolved V gene where checked; the cause of the rest is unknown. Clonal size and the V and J genes are those of that table, whereas D and trimming came from the DNA. Present in this sample are over 150,000 clones, 70% to 80% of which were seen just once. The ten largest clonotypes hold around 1.3% of the sample.

General conclusions and limits of the study: Roughly uniform sequencing depth across donors was assumed in presence/absence analyses, although this assumption may not hold. V-gene and J-gene trimming of TCR beta chains was associated with a missense DCLRE1C variant in a later genetic analysis, and the association was replicated in an independent cohort. Because HLA typing was unavailable for some donors at each locus, only the typed subset was used in association tests. The cohort was sequenced for TCR beta chains only, and without alpha or paired-chain data the features that could be detected were limited. According to a later analysis, most CMV-associated TCR beta chains appeared to be HLA-restricted, and the HLA associations seemed to be driven largely by CMV exposure. Three of the identified cytomegalovirus-associated TCR beta chains were confirmed in vitro to be specific for cytomegalovirus antigens. The authors suggested that the approach could potentially be extended to other disease states and immunological phenotypes. According to a later genetic analysis, donors in an Asian-associated ancestry cluster had fewer N-insertions in productive TCRs than the roughly 670-donor mean. The study listed 164 TCR beta chains as associated with cytomegalovirus. In an earlier analysis of more than 450 of the donors, most TCR beta V segments were observed in productive rearrangements about 90% or about 30% of the time, broadly matching IMGT annotations. Over 15 rarely observed V segments, including chromosome 9 orphons, were excluded from the earlier analysis of about 500 of the donors because counts were too low. A further reported finding was that TCR beta sequences accurately predicted the HLA-A and HLA-B alleles for most subjects in the first cohort. The sequencing pipeline was judged likely to have produced a cluster of highly shared sequence variants as a technical artifact. Several of the top co-occurrence clusters appeared to be linked to parvovirus B19, influenza, CMV and Epstein-Barr virus, according to a later analysis. When HLA alleles, especially DR and DQ, strongly co-occurred, TCR associations were difficult to assign to individual alleles. Immune exposure information for the cohort was limited to CMV serostatus. In a later analysis, TCR association rates were found to vary across HLA loci, with the most associated TCRs seen for DRB1 alleles and the fewest for HLA-C alleles. Linkage disequilibrium might explain the correlated functional status among segregating V segments, but an unknown experimental factor could not be excluded. Cytomegalovirus status was reported to be diagnosed by the classifier with high specificity and sensitivity in both the original and validation cohorts. In a later analysis, some 17,000 TCR beta sequences were associated with specific HLA alleles at a false discovery rate of 0.05. Most TCR sequences were seen in very few donors, while some public TCRs were found in many individuals. Compared with equally common non-associated chains, HLA-associated TCR beta chains in a later analysis were more clonally expanded and had lower generation probabilities. The 87-base-pair reads could not distinguish some IMGT-functional V segments, including TRBV6-2 and TRBV6-3, so those segments were excluded.

This sequence was found in a woman aged 50 to 65 in good health and CMV-seronegative. The V and J segments used are TRBV7-8 and TRBJ2-1; 12 middle bases align to TRBD2. The sequenced sample consisted of PBMCs. The DNA is as follows: TGTGCCAGCAGCTTAGCACTGACTAGCGGGGGTGTCAACAATGAGCAGTTCTTC. Its protein product is CASSLALTSGGVNNEQFF.